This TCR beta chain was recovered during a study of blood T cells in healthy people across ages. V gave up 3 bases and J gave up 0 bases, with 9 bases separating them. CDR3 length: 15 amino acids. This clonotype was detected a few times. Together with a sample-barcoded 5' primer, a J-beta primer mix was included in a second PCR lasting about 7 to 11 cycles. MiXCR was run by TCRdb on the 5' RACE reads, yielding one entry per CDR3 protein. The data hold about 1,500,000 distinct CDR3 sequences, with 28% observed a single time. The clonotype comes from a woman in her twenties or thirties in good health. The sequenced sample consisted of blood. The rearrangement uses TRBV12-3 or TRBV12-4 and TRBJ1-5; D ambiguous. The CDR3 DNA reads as TGTGCCAGCAGTTTGAGGGAATATAGCAATCAGCCCCAGCATTTT. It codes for CASSLREYSNQPQHF.